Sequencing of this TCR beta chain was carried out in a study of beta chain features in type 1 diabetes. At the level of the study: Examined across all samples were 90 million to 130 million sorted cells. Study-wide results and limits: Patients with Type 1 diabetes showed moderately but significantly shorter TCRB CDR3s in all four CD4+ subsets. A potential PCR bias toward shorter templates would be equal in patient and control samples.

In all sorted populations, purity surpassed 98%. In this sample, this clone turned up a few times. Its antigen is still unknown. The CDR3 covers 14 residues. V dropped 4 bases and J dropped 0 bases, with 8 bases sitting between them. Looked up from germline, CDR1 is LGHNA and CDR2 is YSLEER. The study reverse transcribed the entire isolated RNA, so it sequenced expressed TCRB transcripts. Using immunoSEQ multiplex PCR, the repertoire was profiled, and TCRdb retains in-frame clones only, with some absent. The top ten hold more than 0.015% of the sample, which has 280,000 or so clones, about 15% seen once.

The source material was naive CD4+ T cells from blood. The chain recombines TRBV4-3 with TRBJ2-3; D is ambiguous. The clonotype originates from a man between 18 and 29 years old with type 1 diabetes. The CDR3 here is CASSLGSSTDTQYF. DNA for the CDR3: TGCGCCAGCAGCCTTGGCTCTAGCACAGATACGCAGTATTTT.